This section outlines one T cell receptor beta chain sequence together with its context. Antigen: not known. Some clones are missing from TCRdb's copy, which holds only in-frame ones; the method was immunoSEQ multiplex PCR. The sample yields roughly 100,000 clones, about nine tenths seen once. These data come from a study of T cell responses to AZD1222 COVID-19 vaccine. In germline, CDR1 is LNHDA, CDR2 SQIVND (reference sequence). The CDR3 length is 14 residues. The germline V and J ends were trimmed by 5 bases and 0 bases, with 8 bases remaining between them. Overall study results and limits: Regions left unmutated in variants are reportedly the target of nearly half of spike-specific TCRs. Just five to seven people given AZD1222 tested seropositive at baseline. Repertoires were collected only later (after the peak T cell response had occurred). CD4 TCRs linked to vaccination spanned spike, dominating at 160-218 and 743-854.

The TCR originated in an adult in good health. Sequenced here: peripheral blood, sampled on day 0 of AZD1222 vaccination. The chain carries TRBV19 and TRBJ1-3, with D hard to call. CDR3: CASSSGDSGNTIYF. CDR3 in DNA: TGTGCCAGTAGTTCTGGAGACTCTGGAAACACCATATATTTT.